This entry lists 22 T cell receptor beta chains sequenced from one sample in a study of blood T cell repertoires in COVID-19. The method was immunoSEQ multiplex PCR; TCRdb's version includes in-frame clones alone and lacks a portion of them. This table holds about 97,000 clones, more than 75% found once. The specimen sequenced was peripheral blood. The origin of the receptors is a human donor in a cohort sampled during active COVID-19.

The V gene is TRBV5-1, the J gene TRBJ2-7; 10 bases agree with TRBD2. V lost 6 bases, J lost 0 bases, and 6 bases stayed unmatched. CDR1 SGHRS and CDR2 YFSETQ come from the germline V gene. The CDR3 has 15 residues. CDR3 DNA: TGCGCCAGCACCGCCGGGACTAGCGCCTCCTACGAGCAGTACTTC. Translated, it gives CASTAGTSASYEQYF.

A few counts support this clone. The chain uses TRBV7-9 and TRBJ2-7; 7 bases line up with TRBD2. Trimming cost V 5 bases and J 5 bases; bases outside gene matches: 9. The CDR3 is made up of 14 amino acids. Germline V gene data show CDR1 as SEHNR and CDR2 as FQNEAQ (reference sequence). The CDR3 is CASSDSGAGHEQYF. CDR3 bases: TGTGCCAGCAGCGATAGCGGAGCGGGGCACGAGCAGTACTTC.

This chain links TRBV7-9 with TRBJ2-3; 7 bases match TRBD2. Trimming cost V 1 base and J 0 bases; bases outside gene matches: 1. This CDR3 is built from 15 residues. From germline, CDR1 is SEHNR and CDR2 FQNEAQ (reference sequence). The CDR3 DNA follows: TGTGCCAGCAGCTTAGTGGGACTAAGCACAGATACGCAGTATTTT. Its protein is CASSLVGLSTDTQYF.

The chain combines TRBV11-2 with TRBJ2-5; tentative D call: TRBD2 (6 bases). The CDR3 extends over 15 amino acids. The V end was cut by 2 bases, the J end by 5 bases, with 15 bases between. Germline assignment: CDR1 SGHAT and CDR2 FQNNGV. The CDR3 DNA follows: TGTGCCAGCAGCTTAATACTAGCAGTCGGGGAGACCCAGTACTTC. The encoded protein is CASSLILAVGETQYF. Using reference TRBV11-2 and TRBJ2-5 for the parts outside the CDR3, the full variable domain is EAGVAQSPRYKIIEKRQSVAFWCNPISGHATLYWYQQILGQGPKLLIQFQNNGVVDDSQLPKDRFSAERLKGVDSTLKIQPAKLEDSAVYLCASSLILAVGETQYFGPGTRLLVL.

The genes are TRBV4-1 and TRBJ1-2; the match to TRBD1 covers 7 bases. This CDR3 is built from 17 residues. The ends lost 4 bases at V and 2 bases at J; junction bases unmatched: 13. Germline loops: CDR1 MGHRA, CDR2 YSYEKL. The CDR3 region has the DNA TGCGCCAGCAGCCCAAACGACAGGGAAGGGGCCAACTATGGCTACACCTTC. This codes for CASSPNDREGANYGYTF.

The V call is TRBV7-2, the J call TRBJ2-7, with D perhaps matching TRBD2 (5 bases). This CDR3 comprises 15 residues. Germline V gene sequence: CDR1 SGHTA, CDR2 FQGNSA. The ends were cut back, 5 bases at V and 7 bases at J, with 21 bases in the middle. The CDR3, as DNA: TGTGCCAGCAGCCTAACTACGACGGGAATGAGGGAGCAGTACTTC. This encodes CASSLTTTGMREQYF.

This rearrangement joins TRBV9 to TRBJ2-2; D might be TRBD2 (6 bases). Trimming removed 4 bases from V and 2 bases from J, with 21 bases in between. Per the germline V gene, CDR1 is SGDLS and CDR2 is YYNGEE. CDR3 length: 18 amino acids. The CDR3 sequence: CASSRLPGGGANTGELFF. CDR3 nucleotide sequence: TGTGCCAGCAGCCGCCTGCCGGGCGGCGGGGCTAACACCGGGGAGCTGTTTTTT.

This clone has only one observation. The J gene is TRBJ2-5, the V gene TRBV5-1; maybe TRBD2 (6 bases). From germline, CDR1 is SGHRS and CDR2 YFSETQ. The CDR3 length is 14 residues. The V end was cut by 0 bases, the J end by 2 bases, with 8 bases between. In DNA, the CDR3 is TGCGCCAGCAGCTTGGCGGGAGCTCAAGAGACCCAGTACTTC. As protein: CASSLAGAQETQYF. The variable domain in full, with the rest retrieved from reference TRBV5-1 and TRBJ2-5, is KAGVTQTPRYLIKTRGQQVTLSCSPISGHRSVSWYQQTPGQGLQFLFEYFSETQRNKGNFPGRFSGRQFSNSRSEMNVSTLELGDSALYLCASSLAGAQETQYFGPGTRLLVL.

The chain is built from TRBV29-1 and TRBJ1-2; possibly TRBD1 for D (6 bases). This CDR3 region has 12 residues. Germline loops: CDR1 SQVTM, CDR2 ANQGSEA. V was shortened by 4 bases and J by 8 bases, with 14 bases between the two germline ends. The CDR3 sequence: CSVVGAFRGYTF. DNA for the CDR3: TGCAGCGTTGTGGGGGCCTTCAGGGGCTACACCTTC.

J is TRBJ1-1 and V is TRBV10-3; no definite D call. The ends were cut back, 0 bases at V and 4 bases at J, with 9 bases in the middle. This CDR3 is 14 amino acids long. Germline-derived CDR1 and CDR2 are ENHRY and SYGVKD. The CDR3 spells CAISESGGITEAFF. The CDR3 bases are TGTGCCATCAGTGAGTCAGGAGGGATCACTGAAGCTTTCTTT.

The rearrangement uses TRBV28 and TRBJ1-2, with a possible D match to TRBD1 (6 bases). This CDR3 region has 14 residues. Germline V CDR1 and CDR2: MDHEN, SYDVKM. Trimming pared 3 bases from V and 4 bases from J, leaving 12 bases between. The DNA for the CDR3 is TGTGCCAGCAGTTTTCAGGGGCGCTCCTATGGCTACACCTTC. Protein: CASSFQGRSYGYTF.

The chain joins TRBV27 to TRBJ2-3; 9 nucleotides align to TRBD2. The CDR3 spans 15 residues. The V gene's germline CDR1 is MNHEY and CDR2 SMNVEV (reference sequence). Trimming at V came to 6 bases and at J to 0 bases, leaving 4 bases not matched to a gene. The CDR3 region is CASRPAGGSTDTQYF. As DNA, the CDR3 is TGTGCCAGCAGGCCAGCGGGAGGAAGCACAGATACGCAGTATTTT.

CDR3: CASSFVTQPSYEQYF. The DNA of the CDR3 is TGTGCCAGCAGTTTTGTGACACAACCCTCCTACGAGCAGTACTTC. The V gene is TRBV28, the J gene TRBJ2-7; no clear D gene. V dropped 3 bases and J dropped 0 bases, with 12 bases sitting between them. Germline CDR1 is MDHEN and CDR2 is SYDVKM. CDR3 length: 15 amino acids.

This chain uses TRBV27 with TRBJ1-4; 8 positions agree with TRBD1. The CDR3 extends over 13 amino acids. The germline gives CDR1 MNHEY, CDR2 SMNVEV (reference sequence). Trimming took 9 bases from V and 6 from J; bases not matched to a gene: 6. Here the CDR3 reads CASGQGSYEKLFF. The CDR3 nucleotides are TGTGCCAGTGGACAGGGAAGTTATGAAAAACTGTTTTTT.

This chain connects TRBV27 to TRBJ2-7; 14 bases map to TRBD2. CDR3 length equals 17 residues. CDR1 and CDR2 from the germline V gene are MNHEY and SMNVEV (reference sequence). V shed 3 bases, J shed 7 bases, and the junction held 11 bases outside the gene matches. For the CDR3, the DNA is TGTGCCAGCAGTTTCCTGGGACTAGCGGGGGAGGTCCGAGAGCAGTACTTC. This encodes CASSFLGLAGEVREQYF.

In this sample, this clone turned up a few times. This chain joins TRBV28 and TRBJ1-2, with D perhaps matching TRBD1 (5 bases). CDR1 is MDHEN, CDR2 SYDVKM, per germline. The CDR3 spans 14 residues. Deletions cut 8 bases from V and 5 bases from J, with 18 bases between. As DNA, the CDR3 is TGTGCCAGCCAGGGTTGGCGGAACTCATATGGCTACACCTTC. It yields the protein CASQGWRNSYGYTF.

The chain couples TRBV29-1 to TRBJ2-2, with D tentatively TRBD1 (5 bases). The CDR3 covers 13 residues. V lost 4 bases to trimming and J lost 2 bases, with 8 bases between them. The germline gives CDR1 SQVTM, CDR2 ANQGSEA. Here the CDR3 DNA reads TGCAGCGTTGTGACAGAAAACACCGGGGAGCTGTTTTTT. Protein: CSVVTENTGELFF.

Here the CDR3 DNA reads TGTGCCAGCAGCGTAAGGCCAGAGATTTGGGGAGGGGCTTTCTTT. Amino acids: CASSVRPEIWGGAFF. The rearrangement links TRBV9 to TRBJ1-1, with no clear D. CDR1 SGDLS and CDR2 YYNGEE come from the germline V gene. Deletions cut 1 base from V and 11 bases from J, with 21 bases between. This CDR3 has 15 amino acids.

The chain recombines TRBV7-6 with TRBJ2-7; 13 nucleotides agree with TRBD2. Germline trimming cut 1 base from V and 3 bases from J; bases unmatched to any gene: 6. CDR3 size: 17 residues. Germline CDR1 and CDR2: SGHVS and FNYEAQ. For the CDR3, the DNA is TGTGCCAGCAGCTTAGGACTAGCGGGAGGATTGTTCTACGAGCAGTACTTC. It translates to CASSLGLAGGLFYEQYF.

This chain links TRBV7-8 with TRBJ1-6, with 7 bases matching TRBD1. Trimming took 5 bases from V and 10 from J; bases not matched to a gene: 11. CDR3 length: 15 residues. Germline V gene lookup returns CDR1 SGHVS and CDR2 FQNEAQ. The CDR3 DNA is TGTGCCAGCAGCCGAGGCGGGACAGTTGGATCACCCCTCCACTTT. Translation: CASSRGGTVGSPLHF.

The chain joins TRBV4-1 to TRBJ2-5; TRBD2 matches 7 bases. CDR3 length: 16 residues. CDR1 is MGHRA and CDR2 is YSYEKL in the germline V gene. The V gene end was trimmed by 2 bases and the J gene end by 4 bases; junction bases not matched to a gene: 10. The CDR3 spells CASSQRFKGGGETQYF. CDR3 bases: TGCGCCAGCAGCCAAAGGTTTAAGGGCGGGGGAGAGACCCAGTACTTC.

The rearrangement joins TRBV2 to TRBJ2-1; D is perhaps TRBD1 (6 bases). Germline CDR1 and CDR2: SNHLY and FYNNEI. Trimming removed 6 bases from V and 5 bases from J, with 8 bases in between. The CDR3 totals 12 residues. CDR3 in amino acids: CASRGAHNEQFF. DNA of the CDR3: TGTGCCAGCAGGGGGGCCCACAATGAGCAGTTCTTC.